Listed below are T cell receptor beta chains from one sample, sequenced in a study of CD8 T cells in ankylosing spondylitis. Using its own MiXCR run on the 5' RACE reads, TCRdb lists one record per CDR3 protein. This table has about 340,000 distinct CDR3 sequences, approximately 14% appearing once. Material for sequencing was blood, either unsorted or a sorted T cell fraction (not recorded which). These receptors came from a male donor with ankylosing spondylitis or in good health (not recorded which). CDR3s include the opening cysteine and the closing phenylalanine or tryptophan. A D gene is named only where the DNA matches it firmly. Some rows have no size entry. The others give once, few or many, or a class for an expanded clone.

TRBD2	NA	14	TRBV12-3/TRBV12-4	TRBJ2-3	CASSLKAGVGTQYF	TGTGCCAGCAGTTTGAAAGCGGGAGTCGGTACGCAGTATTTT
TRBD1	NA	16	TRBV9	TRBJ2-2	CASSARQGIGTGELFF	TGTGCCAGCAGCGCCCGACAGGGGATAGGCACCGGGGAGCTGTTTTTT
NA	few	15	TRBV11-2	TRBJ2-3	CASSSTGLSTDTQYF	TGTGCCAGCAGCTCAACAGGACTTAGCACAGATACGCAGTATTTT
NA	few	15	TRBV4-1	TRBJ2-7	CASSQEVGFSYEQYF	TGCGCCAGCAGCCAAGAGGTCGGCTTCTCCTACGAGCAGTACTTC
NA	NA	13	TRBV6-1	TRBJ1-6	CASSARDNAPLHF	TGTGCCAGCAGTGCTCGGGACAATGCGCCCCTCCACTTT
NA	few	12	TRBV5-1	TRBJ2-7	CASSLVGSEQYF	TGCGCCAGCAGCTTGGTGGGGAGCGAGCAGTACTTC
TRBD2	few	14	TRBV27	TRBJ2-1	CASNSRGEYNEQFF	TGTGCCAGCAACTCACGGGGGGAGTACAATGAGCAGTTCTTC
TRBD1	NA	13	TRBV24-1	TRBJ2-1	CATSRDRETEQFF	TGTGCCACCAGTCGAGACAGGGAGACTGAGCAGTTCTTC
NA	many	15	TRBV7-2	TRBJ2-5	CASSLGGSVQETQYF	TGTGCCAGCAGCTTAGGGGGATCGGTACAAGAGACCCAGTACTTC
NA	many	14	TRBV6-5	TRBJ1-1	CASSYSGGGTEAFF	TGTGCCAGCAGTTACTCAGGGGGAGGCACTGAAGCTTTCTTT
TRBD1	NA	14	TRBV12-3/TRBV12-4	TRBJ1-1	CASSVDRVMTEAFF	TGTGCCAGCAGTGTAGACAGGGTAATGACTGAAGCTTTCTTT
TRBD2	NA	14	TRBV20-1	TRBJ2-1	CSAREAGGWDEQFF	TGCAGTGCTAGAGAAGCGGGGGGTTGGGATGAGCAGTTCTTC
TRBD2	few	15	TRBV20-1	TRBJ2-4	CSAEPSGTVKNIQYF	TGCAGTGCAGAACCGAGCGGGACGGTCAAAAACATTCAGTACTTC
TRBD2	NA	18	TRBV4-1	TRBJ2-1	CASSHGTSGGKGWNEQFF	TGCGCCAGCAGCCACGGGACTAGCGGGGGGAAAGGCTGGAATGAGCAGTTCTTC
TRBD2	NA	18	TRBV6-5	TRBJ2-3	CASSYSPTGTTVTDTQYF	TGTGCCAGCAGTTACTCCCCGACCGGGACTACAGTCACAGATACGCAGTATTTT
NA	NA	13	TRBV20-1	TRBJ1-5	CSAKTGWRQPQHF	TGCAGTGCTAAAACAGGGTGGCGGCAGCCCCAGCATTTT
TRBD1	few	13	TRBV30	TRBJ2-5	CAWSVQGRETQYF	TGTGCCTGGAGTGTACAGGGGCGAGAGACCCAGTACTTC
NA	many	13	TRBV7-2	TRBJ1-1	CASAVRGGTEAFF	TGTGCCAGCGCAGTGAGGGGAGGGACTGAAGCTTTCTTT
NA	few	20	TRBV15	TRBJ2-5	CATSAFQRGFFRLAAETQYF	TGTGCCACCAGCGCATTTCAGAGGGGCTTCTTTCGTTTAGCTGCAGAGACCCAGTACTTC
TRBD2	NA	17	TRBV6-1	TRBJ2-2	CASRRSAGAANTGELFF	TGTGCCAGCAGACGATCAGCGGGGGCCGCGAACACCGGGGAGCTGTTTTTT
NA	NA	16	TRBV5-1	TRBJ2-1	CASSAGTRNVYNEQFF	TGCGCCAGCAGCGCCGGGACTCGCAACGTGTACAATGAGCAGTTCTTC
NA	NA	14	TRBV3-1	TRBJ2-1	CASRGPSSYNEQFF	TGTGCCAGCAGGGGGCCTAGCTCCTACAATGAGCAGTTCTTC
TRBD2	NA	16	TRBV28	TRBJ2-5	CASNDPSGSGMETQYF	TGTGCCAGCAATGACCCGAGCGGGAGTGGTATGGAGACCCAGTACTTC
NA	NA	15	TRBV11-2	TRBJ1-2	CASSSLRQAYYGYTF	TGTGCCAGCAGCTCCTTGCGACAGGCGTACTATGGCTACACCTTC
NA	NA	14	TRBV6-4	TRBJ2-2	CASSSEVATGELFF	TGTGCCAGCAGTTCCGAGGTAGCGACCGGGGAGCTGTTTTTT
TRBD1	NA	17	TRBV3-1	TRBJ1-1	CASSQDRRTGRNTEAFF	TGTGCCAGCAGCCAAGATCGGCGGACAGGAAGGAACACTGAAGCTTTCTTT
NA	NA	16	TRBV7-2	TRBJ2-1	CASSLSRGLSYNEQFF	TGTGCCAGCAGCTTATCGCGGGGGCTCTCCTACAATGAGCAGTTCTTC
NA	NA	17	TRBV5-6	TRBJ2-3	CASSPFTEGMGTDTQYF	TGTGCCAGCAGCCCGTTTACAGAGGGGATGGGTACAGATACGCAGTATTTT
NA	NA	14	TRBV20-1	TRBJ2-7	CSVLPPGTKYEQYF	TGCAGTGTCCTACCCCCGGGCACCAAATACGAGCAGTACTTC
NA	many	15	TRBV2	TRBJ2-1	CASSDGESSYNEQFF	TGTGCCAGCAGTGATGGGGAAAGCTCCTACAATGAGCAGTTCTTC
NA	NA	15	TRBV5-1	TRBJ2-7	CASSSQAGSAYEQYF	TGCGCCAGCAGCAGCCAAGCCGGGTCGGCCTACGAGCAGTACTTC
NA	NA	12	TRBV3-1	TRBJ2-7	CASSQGALEQYF	TGTGCCAGCAGCCAGGGGGCCCTCGAGCAGTACTTC
NA	many	15	TRBV2	TRBJ2-2	CASSERTTNTGELFF	TGTGCCAGCAGTGAGAGGACAACGAACACCGGGGAGCTGTTTTTT
NA	many	17	TRBV5-1	TRBJ2-7	CASSFRDGSNTVYEQYF	TGCGCCAGCAGCTTCCGGGACGGATCCAATACCGTCTACGAGCAGTACTTC
TRBD2	many	15	TRBV12-3/TRBV12-4	TRBJ2-5	CASRPDGGGGETQYF	TGTGCCAGCAGGCCTGACGGGGGGGGAGGGGAGACCCAGTACTTC
NA	many	15	TRBV12-3/TRBV12-4	TRBJ2-3	CASSLIGRDSDTQYF	TGTGCCAGCAGTTTGATCGGGAGAGACTCAGATACGCAGTATTTT
NA	NA	14	TRBV18	TRBJ2-3	CASSSGAATDTQYF	TGTGCCAGCTCATCAGGGGCAGCCACAGATACGCAGTATTTT
NA	NA	14	TRBV27	TRBJ2-7	CASSLSTPTYEQYF	TGTGCCAGCAGTTTATCGACTCCTACCTACGAGCAGTACTTC
NA	NA	17	TRBV18	TRBJ2-1	CASSPGGGTSSYNEQFF	TGTGCCAGCTCACCGGGAGGGGGGACTTCCTCCTACAATGAGCAGTTCTTC
TRBD2	NA	16	TRBV20-1	TRBJ2-3	CSARIGGGSSTDTQYF	TGCAGTGCTAGAATCGGCGGGGGGTCTAGCACAGATACGCAGTATTTT
NA	few	14	TRBV20-1	TRBJ2-1	CSATRAESYNEQFF	TGCAGTGCCACCCGGGCAGAGTCCTACAATGAGCAGTTCTTC
NA	NA	14	TRBV20-1	TRBJ2-2	CSARMKGDTGELFF	TGCAGTGCTAGAATGAAGGGGGACACCGGGGAGCTGTTTTTT
NA	few	10	TRBV5-1	TRBJ2-3	CASKGNTQYF	TGCGCCAGCAAGGGGAATACGCAGTATTTT
NA	NA	17	TRBV16	TRBJ2-5	CASSQRRKGLHQETQYF	TGTGCCAGCAGCCAGCGTAGGAAAGGACTACATCAAGAGACCCAGTACTTC
NA	NA	13	TRBV4-2	TRBJ2-7	CASGPGLLCEEYF	TGTGCCAGCGGCCCGGGGCTCCTCTGCGAGGAGTACTTC
TRBD1	few	15	TRBV2	TRBJ1-2	CASSSEGQGSGGYTF	TGTGCCAGCAGCTCCGAAGGACAGGGTTCGGGCGGCTACACCTTC
TRBD2	few	15	TRBV11-2	TRBJ2-7	CASSLAGGRTYEQYF	TGTGCCAGCAGCTTGGCGGGGGGCAGGACCTACGAGCAGTACTTC
NA	few	14	TRBV12-3/TRBV12-4	TRBJ1-6	CASSLASRDSPLHF	TGTGCCAGCAGTTTAGCAAGCAGAGATTCACCCCTCCACTTT
TRBD2	NA	16	TRBV2	TRBJ2-1	CASSPHGGSSHNEQFF	TGTGCCAGCAGTCCTCATGGCGGGAGTTCCCACAATGAGCAGTTCTTC
TRBD1	few	16	TRBV7-2	TRBJ1-6	CASSPARDRVQSPLHF	TGTGCCAGCAGCCCAGCCCGGGACAGGGTACAGTCACCCCTCCACTTT
NA	few	16	TRBV11-2	TRBJ1-1	CASSLEGVAPNTEAFF	TGTGCCAGCAGCTTAGAAGGGGTGGCGCCGAACACTGAAGCTTTCTTT
NA	NA	16	TRBV15	TRBJ2-5	CATSRGGARDLETQYF	TGTGCCACCAGCAGAGGTGGGGCCCGAGACTTGGAGACCCAGTACTTC